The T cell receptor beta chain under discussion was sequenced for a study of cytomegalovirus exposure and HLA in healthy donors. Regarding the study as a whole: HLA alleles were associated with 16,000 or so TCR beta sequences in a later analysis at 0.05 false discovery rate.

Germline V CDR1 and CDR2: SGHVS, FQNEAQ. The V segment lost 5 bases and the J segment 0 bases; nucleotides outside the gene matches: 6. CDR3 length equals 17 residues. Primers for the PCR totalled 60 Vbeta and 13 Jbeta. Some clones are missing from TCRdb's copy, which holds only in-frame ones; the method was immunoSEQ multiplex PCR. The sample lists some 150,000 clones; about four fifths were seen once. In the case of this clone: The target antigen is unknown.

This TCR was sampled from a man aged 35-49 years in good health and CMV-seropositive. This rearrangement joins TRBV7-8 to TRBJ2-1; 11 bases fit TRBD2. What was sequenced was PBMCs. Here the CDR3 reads CASSLRLAGYSYNEQFF. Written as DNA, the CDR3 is TGTGCCAGCAGCCTCAGACTAGCGGGATACTCCTACAATGAGCAGTTCTTC.